This T cell receptor beta chain is drawn from a study of CD8 T cells in ankylosing spondylitis. Study conclusions and caveats: CD8+ disease-linked clones were present at relatively low frequencies in blood.

Researchers built TCR beta libraries using quantitative 5'-RACE with molecular barcodes. TCRdb re-called the 5' RACE reads with MiXCR, one entry per CDR3 protein. This table holds approximately 250,000 distinct CDR3 sequences, roughly 8.2% found once. CDR1 and CDR2 from the germline V gene are SGDLS and YYNGEE. V shed 1 base, J shed 6 bases, and the junction held 12 bases outside the gene matches. CDR3 length equals 16 residues. This clonotype has only a few counts. The antigen is undetermined. The chain has TRBV9 and TRBJ2-7, with 8 bases lining up with TRBD2. The sequence was obtained from a female donor with ankylosing spondylitis or in good health (not recorded which). Sequencing was carried out using blood, either unsorted or a sorted T cell fraction (not recorded which). The CDR3 protein is CASSVSLGAGEGEQYF. The CDR3 coding sequence is TGTGCCAGCAGCGTATCCTTGGGAGCGGGAGAGGGCGAGCAGTACTTC.